Following are 25 T cell receptor beta chains from one sample sequenced in a study of OX40 agonist ivuxolimab in advanced cancers. Using immunoSEQ multiplex PCR, the repertoire was profiled, and TCRdb retains in-frame clones only, with some absent. This table has under 50,000 clones, about three quarters appearing once. Sample: CD4+ or CD8+ T cells sorted from blood, taken in a trial of the OX40 agonist ivuxolimab. The receptor set was obtained from an adult with an advanced solid tumor such as melanoma, head and neck, liver or kidney cancer.

The chain joins TRBV30 to TRBJ1-4; the D gene is possibly TRBD1 (6 bases). V shed 2 bases and J shed 4 bases, with 14 bases lying between them. In germline, CDR1 is GTSNPN, CDR2 SVGIG (reference sequence). The CDR3 is 15 amino acids. The CDR3 DNA sequence: TGTGCCTGGAGTAATGGGGGCAGCCTTAATGAAAAACTGTTTTTT. Protein: CAWSNGGSLNEKLFF.

The genes are TRBV7-3 and TRBJ2-2; possibly TRBD1 for D (6 bases). Germline values: CDR1 SGHTA, CDR2 FQGTGA. CDR3 length: 15 residues. Trimming stripped 5 bases from V and 0 bases from J, with 10 bases between. The chain's CDR3 is CASSPGQTNTGELFF. The DNA for the CDR3 is TGTGCCAGCAGCCCGGGACAAACGAACACCGGGGAGCTGTTTTTT.

This clone was observed a handful of times. This chain links TRBV5-1 with TRBJ2-1, with 11 bases aligning to TRBD1. The germline V gene has CDR1 SGHRS and CDR2 YFSETQ. Unmatched junction bases numbered 9, after V lost 3 bases and J lost 10 bases. The CDR3 consists of 15 residues. CDR3 residues: CASSYAGTGGEEQFF. For the CDR3, the DNA is TGCGCCAGCAGCTACGCCGGGACAGGGGGAGAGGAGCAGTTCTTC.

In its sample, this clone was seen once. J is TRBJ1-6 and V is TRBV25-1, with 10 positions matching TRBD1. V lost 6 bases and J lost 10; bases outside the gene matches: 0. CDR1 and CDR2 (germline): MGHDK, SYGVNS. This CDR3 has 12 amino acids. CDR3 sequence: CASRGQGSPLHF. In DNA, the CDR3 is TGTGCCAGCAGGGGACAGGGGTCACCCCTCCACTTT. The entire variable domain, with the rest obtained from reference TRBV25-1 and TRBJ1-6, is as follows: EADIYQTPRYLVIGTGKKITLECSQTMGHDKMYWYQQDPGMELHLIHYSYGVNSTEKGDLSSESTVSRIRTEHFPLTLESARPSHTSQYLCASRGQGSPLHFGNGTRLTVT.

The chain couples TRBV5-4 to TRBJ1-2, with 10 nucleotides matching TRBD1. CDR1 and CDR2 (germline): SGHNT, YYREEE (reference sequence). The CDR3 contains 14 residues. The trim removed 4 bases at V and 5 bases at J, leaving 5 bases unmatched. CDR3 protein: CASSPRDRGYGYTF. The CDR3 DNA reads as TGTGCCAGCAGCCCCCGGGACAGGGGATATGGCTACACCTTC.

V and J are TRBV10-3 and TRBJ2-5, with a possible D match to TRBD2 (6 bases). This CDR3 region has 16 residues. Germline CDR1 is ENHRY and CDR2 is SYGVKD. The V end lost 2 bases, the J end lost 4 bases, and 17 bases lay between the germline ends. The CDR3 region has the DNA TGTGCCATCAGTGAGGGTTCTGGGGACTTGCGAGAGACCCAGTACTTC. As protein: CAISEGSGDLRETQYF.

For the CDR3, the DNA is TGTGCTAGTGGTTTGTACAATGAGCAGTTCTTC. It yields the protein CASGLYNEQFF. The genes are TRBV12-5 and TRBJ2-1; D is undetermined. CDR3 size: 11 residues. The germline gives CDR1 LGHNT, CDR2 FRNRAP. V was pared by 2 bases and J by 4 bases, with 0 bases between. The full variable domain, completed using reference TRBV12-5 and TRBJ2-1, is DARVTQTPRHKVTEMGQEVTMRCQPILGHNTVFWYRQTMMQGLELLAYFRNRAPLDDSGMPKDRFSAEMPDATLATLKIQPSEPRDSAVYFCASGLYNEQFFGPGTRLTVL.

The genes are TRBV7-2 and TRBJ2-1, with D perhaps matching TRBD1 (7 bases). V was clipped by 5 bases and J by 4 bases, with 15 bases between them. The germline gives CDR1 SGHTA, CDR2 FQGNSA. CDR3 length: 15 residues. The CDR3 DNA is TGTGCCAGCAGCGATCGCGGGACAGTTTACAATGAGCAGTTCTTC. Protein: CASSDRGTVYNEQFF.

The CDR3 nucleotides read TGTGCCAGCAGCCCTGGACAGGGCAGTGGCACTGAAGCTTTCTTT. Encoded protein: CASSPGQGSGTEAFF. The chain recombines TRBV5-4 with TRBJ1-1; 8 bases are shared with TRBD1. The trim removed 4 bases at V and 4 bases at J, leaving 9 bases unmatched. The length of the CDR3 is 15 residues. Per the germline V gene, CDR1 is SGHNT and CDR2 is YYREEE (reference sequence). Variable domain in full (rest from reference TRBV5-4 and TRBJ1-1): ETGVTQSPTHLIKTRGQQVTLRCSSQSGHNTVSWYQQALGQGPQFIFQYYREEENGRGNFPPRFSGLQFPNYSSELNVNALELDDSALYLCASSPGQGSGTEAFFGQGTRLTVV.

The chain links TRBV18 to TRBJ1-1; D gene uncertain. V was trimmed by 1 base and J by 5 bases, leaving 11 bases between them. CDR1 and CDR2 from the germline V gene are KGHSH and LQKENI. The CDR3 loop spans 14 amino acids. The CDR3 here is CASSPQMGRTEAFF. DNA for the CDR3: TGTGCCAGCTCACCACAAATGGGGAGGACTGAAGCTTTCTTT.

This sequence joins TRBV6-5 and TRBJ2-7, with D possibly being TRBD1 (5 bases). The CDR3 sequence is 12 residues long. Between the trimmed V and J ends, which lost 8 bases and 7 bases, there was a span of 15 bases. In germline, CDR1 is MNHEY, CDR2 SVGAGI. CDR3 nucleotides: TGTGCCAGCCGACCCCAGGGCGGAGAGCAGTACTTC. Translating it yields CASRPQGGEQYF.

The chain couples TRBV7-3 to TRBJ2-1; 9 bases fit TRBD2. The V gene's germline CDR1 is SGHTA and CDR2 FQGTGA. The J segment lost 8 bases and the V segment lost 2 bases, leaving 10 bases of the junction unmatched. CDR3 length: 16 amino acids. The CDR3, as DNA: TGTGCCAGCAGCTTAGGGGCGGGAGGGCCAGGGGATGAGCAGTTCTTC. It yields the protein CASSLGAGGPGDEQFF. The whole variable domain, filled in from reference TRBV7-3 and TRBJ2-1, reads GAGVSQTPSNKVTEKGKYVELRCDPISGHTALYWYRQSLGQGPEFLIYFQGTGAADDSGLPNDRFFAVRPEGSVSTLKIQRTERGDSAVYLCASSLGAGGPGDEQFFGPGTRLTVL.

The chain has TRBV21-1 and TRBJ2-3; the table assigns TRBD2, which was not confirmed against the DNA. TRBV21-1 is given as a pseudogene. The CDR3 is made up of 19 amino acids. The CDR3 region is CASSKKKRGGAGWEDTQYF. In nucleotides, the CDR3 is TGTGCCAGCAGCAAAAAAAAGAGGGGAGGAGCGGGATGGGAAGATACGCAGTATTTT.

This clone was seen only a few times. This chain uses TRBV7-7 with TRBJ2-2, with 8 bases matching TRBD2. The CDR3 has 16 residues. Trimming took 5 bases from V and 5 from J; bases not matched to a gene: 10. CDR1 is SSHAT, CDR2 FNYEAQ, per germline (reference sequence). CDR3 amino acids: CASSAAGGVSTGELFF. CDR3 DNA: TGTGCCAGCAGCGCTGCGGGGGGAGTATCTACCGGGGAGCTGTTTTTT.

The chain has TRBV6-5 and TRBJ2-1; 9 nucleotides line up with TRBD2. J was trimmed by 2 bases and V by 5 bases; bases with no gene match: 4. The CDR3 is 15 amino acids. Germline CDR1 and CDR2: MNHEY and SVGAGI. CDR3 sequence (DNA): TGTGCCAGCAGTACTAGCGGGCCACCCTACAATGAGCAGTTCTTC. Translating it yields CASSTSGPPYNEQFF.

This rearrangement joins TRBV10-3 to TRBJ1-1; 7 bases are shared with TRBD1. Trimming at V came to 6 bases and at J to 1 base, leaving 5 bases not matched to a gene. This CDR3 region has 14 residues. Per the germline V gene, CDR1 is ENHRY and CDR2 is SYGVKD. The CDR3 DNA sequence: TGTGCCATCAGAACGGGACAGCAGAACACTGAAGCTTTCTTT. Translated, it gives CAIRTGQQNTEAFF.

This chain links TRBV28 with TRBJ1-5, with unresolved D. Germline lookup yields CDR1 MDHEN and CDR2 SYDVKM. CDR3 size: 17 residues. With 5 bases removed from V and 2 bases from J, the gap between germline ends came to 19 bases. CDR3 nucleotide sequence: TGTGCCAGCAGTCCCCCCAATCCCGGAGAGGGCAATCAGCCCCAGCATTTT. It specifies CASSPPNPGEGNQPQHF.

The V and J genes are TRBV19 and TRBJ1-1, with TRBD1 identical over 7 bases. This CDR3 is 18 amino acids long. V was clipped by 4 bases and J by 0 bases; unmatched bases: 14. Looked up from germline, CDR1 is LNHDA and CDR2 is SQIVND (reference sequence). CDR3 residues: CASSRGRTGADLNTEAFF. The CDR3 DNA follows: TGTGCCAGTAGTAGGGGAAGGACAGGTGCCGACCTGAACACTGAAGCTTTCTTT.

CDR3 nucleotides: TGTGCCAGCTCACCCACACCCGGGGAGACCCAGTACTTC. Protein sequence: CASSPTPGETQYF. The chain employs TRBV18 and TRBJ2-5; no firm D call. The CDR3 runs to 13 residues. Trimming took 3 bases from V and 5 from J, leaving 10 bases between them. Germline V gene lookup returns CDR1 KGHSH and CDR2 LQKENI.

This clone showed up just once. The chain couples TRBV25-1 to TRBJ1-1; D is uncertain. Germline V gene data show CDR1 as MGHDK and CDR2 as SYGVNS. V lost 6 bases to trimming and J lost 0 bases, with 5 bases between them. This CDR3 region has 12 residues. The CDR3, as DNA: TGTGCCAGCAGCGCGTTGAACACTGAAGCTTTCTTT. Translation: CASSALNTEAFF.

The sample holds one count of this clone. This chain links TRBV4-2 with TRBJ2-3; 16 nucleotides agree with TRBD2. The CDR3 extends over 22 amino acids. After removal of 4 bases from V and 2 bases from J, the junction contained 18 bases not matched to a gene. Per the germline V gene, CDR1 is LGHNA and CDR2 is YNFKEQ. CDR3 nucleotides: TGTGCCAGCAGCCCCGAGGGACTAGCGGGAGGGAGGCATTCCTCGACCACAGATACGCAGTATTTT. It yields the protein CASSPEGLAGGRHSSTTDTQYF.

The chain employs TRBV30 and TRBJ1-1, with D unresolved. Trimming pared 4 bases from V and 1 base from J, leaving 10 bases between. The CDR3 is made up of 13 amino acids. Germline CDR1 is GTSNPN and CDR2 is SVGIG (reference sequence). The CDR3 protein is CAWNRRRNTEAFF. CDR3 coding DNA: TGTGCCTGGAATCGGCGCCGGAACACTGAAGCTTTCTTT.

This chain connects TRBV5-1 to TRBJ1-2; TRBD1 is a possible D gene (5 bases). The germline gives CDR1 SGHRS, CDR2 YFSETQ. The CDR3 sequence is 16 residues long. Between the trimmed V and J ends, which lost 4 bases and 4 bases, there was a span of 20 bases. CDR3 sequence: CASSPGGGTWGYGYTF. CDR3 bases: TGCGCCAGCAGCCCGGGTGGAGGGACCTGGGGCTATGGCTACACCTTC.

The chain joins TRBV28 to TRBJ1-2; D not certain. Germline-derived CDR1 and CDR2 are MDHEN and SYDVKM. The CDR3 runs to 15 residues. Trimming removed 3 bases at V and 6 bases at J, with 17 bases between. The CDR3 region has the DNA TGTGCCAGCAGTTTGCCCTTCTACGGTCCGGATGGCTACACCTTC. Translation: CASSLPFYGPDGYTF.

The chain joins TRBV4-3 to TRBJ1-4; D is possibly TRBD1 (6 bases). Deletions cut 1 base from V and 5 bases from J, with 11 bases between. There are 15 residues in the CDR3. Germline V CDR1 and CDR2: LGHNA, YSLEER. The CDR3 region is CASSQGRGGNEKLFF. The CDR3 coding sequence is TGCGCCAGCAGCCAAGGCAGGGGCGGGAATGAAAAACTGTTTTTT.